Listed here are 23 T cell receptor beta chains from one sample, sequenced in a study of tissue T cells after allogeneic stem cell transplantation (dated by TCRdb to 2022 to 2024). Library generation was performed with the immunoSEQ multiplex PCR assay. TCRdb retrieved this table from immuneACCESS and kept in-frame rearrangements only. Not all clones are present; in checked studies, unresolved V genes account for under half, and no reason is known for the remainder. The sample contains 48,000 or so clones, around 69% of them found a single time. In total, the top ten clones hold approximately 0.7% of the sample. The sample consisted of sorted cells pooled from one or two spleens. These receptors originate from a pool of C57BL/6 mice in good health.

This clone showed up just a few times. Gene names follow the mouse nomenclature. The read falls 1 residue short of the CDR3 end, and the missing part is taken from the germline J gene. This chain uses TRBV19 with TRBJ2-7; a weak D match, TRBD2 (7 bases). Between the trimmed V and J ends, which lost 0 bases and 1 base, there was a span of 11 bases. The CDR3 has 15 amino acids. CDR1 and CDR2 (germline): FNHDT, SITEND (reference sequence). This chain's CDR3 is CASSIVGGASYEQYF. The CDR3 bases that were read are TGTGCCAGCAGTATAGTGGGGGGCGCTTCCTATGAACAGTAC.

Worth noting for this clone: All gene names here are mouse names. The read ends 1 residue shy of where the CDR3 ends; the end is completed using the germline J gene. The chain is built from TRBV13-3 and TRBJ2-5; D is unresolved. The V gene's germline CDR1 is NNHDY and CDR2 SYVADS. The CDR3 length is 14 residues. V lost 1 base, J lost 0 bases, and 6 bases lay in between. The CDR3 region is CASSDRDNQDTQYF. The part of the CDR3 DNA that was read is TGTGCCAGCAGTGATAGGGATAACCAAGACACCCAGTAC.

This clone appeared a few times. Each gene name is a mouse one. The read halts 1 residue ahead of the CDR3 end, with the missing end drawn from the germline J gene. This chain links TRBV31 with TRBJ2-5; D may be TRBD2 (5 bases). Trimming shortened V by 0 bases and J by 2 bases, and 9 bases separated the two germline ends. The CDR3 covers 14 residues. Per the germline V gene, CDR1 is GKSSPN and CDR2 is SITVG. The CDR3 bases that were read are TGTGCCTGGAGTCTAGCTCTGGGCCAAGACACCCAGTAC. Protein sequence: CAWSLALGQDTQY. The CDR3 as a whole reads CAWSLALGQDTQYF.

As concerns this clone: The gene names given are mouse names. CDR3 bases read: TGTGCCAGCAGCTGGACCCTATCCAACGAAAGATTATTT. Translation: CASSWTLSNERLF. From start to end, the CDR3 is CASSWTLSNERLFF. This rearrangement joins TRBV4 to TRBJ1-4; D is undetermined. Sequencing ends 1 residue short of the CDR3 end; the germline J gene provides the rest. There are 14 residues in the CDR3. Germline V gives CDR1 LGHDT, CDR2 YNNKQL (reference sequence). V lost 4 bases and J 2 bases, leaving 8 bases between the germline ends.

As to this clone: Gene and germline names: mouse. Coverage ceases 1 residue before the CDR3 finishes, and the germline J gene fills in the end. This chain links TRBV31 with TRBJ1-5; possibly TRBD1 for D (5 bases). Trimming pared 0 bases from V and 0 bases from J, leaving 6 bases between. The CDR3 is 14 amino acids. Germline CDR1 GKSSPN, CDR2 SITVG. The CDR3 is CAWSLDSNNQAPLF. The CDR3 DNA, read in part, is TGTGCCTGGAGTCTAGACAGTAACAACCAGGCTCCGCTT.

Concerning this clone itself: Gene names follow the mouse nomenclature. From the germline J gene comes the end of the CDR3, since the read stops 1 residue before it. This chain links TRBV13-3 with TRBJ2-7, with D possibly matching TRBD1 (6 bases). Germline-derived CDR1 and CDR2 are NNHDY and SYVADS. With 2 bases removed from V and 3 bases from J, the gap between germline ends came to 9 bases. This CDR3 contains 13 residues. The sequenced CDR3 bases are TGTGCCAGCAGTGAGAGGGGGATCTATGAACAGTAC. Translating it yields CASSERGIYEQY. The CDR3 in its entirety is CASSERGIYEQYF.

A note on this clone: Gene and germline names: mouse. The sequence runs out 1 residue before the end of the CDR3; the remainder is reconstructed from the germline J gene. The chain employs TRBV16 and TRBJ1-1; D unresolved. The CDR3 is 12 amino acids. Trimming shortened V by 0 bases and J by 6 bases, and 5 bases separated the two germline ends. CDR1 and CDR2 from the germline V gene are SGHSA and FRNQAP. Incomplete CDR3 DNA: TGTGCAAGCAGCTTAGAGGGCCCAGAAGTCTTC. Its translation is CASSLEGPEVF. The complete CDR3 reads CASSLEGPEVFF.

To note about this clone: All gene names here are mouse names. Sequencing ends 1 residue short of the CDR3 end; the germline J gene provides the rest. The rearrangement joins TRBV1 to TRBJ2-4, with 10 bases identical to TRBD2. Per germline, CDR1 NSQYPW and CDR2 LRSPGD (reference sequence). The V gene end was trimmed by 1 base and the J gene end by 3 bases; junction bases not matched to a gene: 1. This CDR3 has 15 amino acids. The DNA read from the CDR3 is TGCACCTGCAGTGCAGTACTGGGGGGGCAAAACACCTTGTAC. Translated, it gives CTCSAVLGGQNTLY. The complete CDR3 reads CTCSAVLGGQNTLYF.

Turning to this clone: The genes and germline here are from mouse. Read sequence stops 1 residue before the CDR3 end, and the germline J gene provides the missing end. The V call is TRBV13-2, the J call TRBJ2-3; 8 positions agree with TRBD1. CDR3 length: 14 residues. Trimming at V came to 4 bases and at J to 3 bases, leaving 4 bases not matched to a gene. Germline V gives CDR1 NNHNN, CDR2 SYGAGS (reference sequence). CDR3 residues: CASGQGARAETLYF. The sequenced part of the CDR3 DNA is TGTGCCAGCGGTCAGGGGGCGCGAGCAGAAACGCTGTAT.

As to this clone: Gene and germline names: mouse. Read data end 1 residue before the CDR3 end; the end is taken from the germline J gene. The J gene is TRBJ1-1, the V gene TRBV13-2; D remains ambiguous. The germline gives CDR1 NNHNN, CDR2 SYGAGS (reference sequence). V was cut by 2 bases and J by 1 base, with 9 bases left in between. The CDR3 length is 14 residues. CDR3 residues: CASGDKGKNTEVFF. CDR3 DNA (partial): TGTGCCAGCGGTGACAAGGGAAAAAACACAGAAGTCTTC.

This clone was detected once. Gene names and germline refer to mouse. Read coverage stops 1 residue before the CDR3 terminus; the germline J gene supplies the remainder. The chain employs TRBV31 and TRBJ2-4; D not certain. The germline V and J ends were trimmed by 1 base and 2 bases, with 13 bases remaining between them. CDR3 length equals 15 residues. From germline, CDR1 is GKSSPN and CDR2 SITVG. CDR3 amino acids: CAWSPQTVSQNTLYF. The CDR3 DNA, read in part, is TGTGCCTGGAGTCCCCAGACGGTCTCTCAAAACACCTTGTAC.

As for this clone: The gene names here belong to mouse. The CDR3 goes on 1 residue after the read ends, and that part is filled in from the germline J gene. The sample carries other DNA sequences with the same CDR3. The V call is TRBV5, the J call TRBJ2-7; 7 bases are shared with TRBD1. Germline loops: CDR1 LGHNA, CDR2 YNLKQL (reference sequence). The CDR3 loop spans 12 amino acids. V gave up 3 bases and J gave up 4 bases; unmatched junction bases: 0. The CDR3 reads CASSQTGYEQYF. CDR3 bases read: TGTGCCAGCAGCCAGACAGGGTATGAACAGTAC.

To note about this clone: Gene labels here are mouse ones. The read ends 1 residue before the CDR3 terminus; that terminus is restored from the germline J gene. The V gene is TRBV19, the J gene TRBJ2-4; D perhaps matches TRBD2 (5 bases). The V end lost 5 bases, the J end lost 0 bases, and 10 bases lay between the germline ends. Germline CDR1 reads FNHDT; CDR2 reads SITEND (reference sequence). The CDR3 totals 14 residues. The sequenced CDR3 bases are TGTGCCAGCAGACCCCTGGGAAGTCAAAACACCTTGTAC. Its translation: CASRPLGSQNTLY. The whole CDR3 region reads CASRPLGSQNTLYF.

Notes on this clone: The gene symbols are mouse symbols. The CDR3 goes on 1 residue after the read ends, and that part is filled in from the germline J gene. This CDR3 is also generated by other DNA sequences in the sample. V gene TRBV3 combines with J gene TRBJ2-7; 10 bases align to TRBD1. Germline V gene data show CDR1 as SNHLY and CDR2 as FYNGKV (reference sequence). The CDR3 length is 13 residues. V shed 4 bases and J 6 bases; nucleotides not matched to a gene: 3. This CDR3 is CASSSDRGLEQYF. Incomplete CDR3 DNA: TGTGCCAGCAGCTCAGACAGGGGGCTTGAACAGTAC.

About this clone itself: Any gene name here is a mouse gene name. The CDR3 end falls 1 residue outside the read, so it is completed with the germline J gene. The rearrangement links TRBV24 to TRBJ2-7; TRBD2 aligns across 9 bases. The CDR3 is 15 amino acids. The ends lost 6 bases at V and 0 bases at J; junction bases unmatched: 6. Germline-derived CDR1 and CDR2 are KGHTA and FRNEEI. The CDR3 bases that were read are TGTGCCAGCAGCCCTGGGGGGGGGAGCTCCTATGAACAGTAC. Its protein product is CASSPGGGSSYEQY. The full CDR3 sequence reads CASSPGGGSSYEQYF.

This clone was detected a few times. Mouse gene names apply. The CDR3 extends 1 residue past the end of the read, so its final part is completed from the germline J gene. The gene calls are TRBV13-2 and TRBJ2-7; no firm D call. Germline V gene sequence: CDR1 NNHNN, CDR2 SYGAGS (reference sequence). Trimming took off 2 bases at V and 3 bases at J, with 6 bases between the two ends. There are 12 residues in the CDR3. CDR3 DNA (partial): TGTGCCAGCGGTGACTCAGACTATGAACAGTAC. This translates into CASGDSDYEQY. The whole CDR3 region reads CASGDSDYEQYF.

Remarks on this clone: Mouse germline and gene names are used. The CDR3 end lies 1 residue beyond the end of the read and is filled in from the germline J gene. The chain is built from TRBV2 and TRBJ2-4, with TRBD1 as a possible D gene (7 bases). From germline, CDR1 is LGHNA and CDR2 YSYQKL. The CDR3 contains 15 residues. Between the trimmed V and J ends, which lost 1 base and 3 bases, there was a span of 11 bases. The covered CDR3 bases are TGTGCCAGCAGCCAAGGAGGGGGCGCGCAAAACACCTTGTAC. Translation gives CASSQGGGAQNTLY. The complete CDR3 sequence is CASSQGGGAQNTLYF.

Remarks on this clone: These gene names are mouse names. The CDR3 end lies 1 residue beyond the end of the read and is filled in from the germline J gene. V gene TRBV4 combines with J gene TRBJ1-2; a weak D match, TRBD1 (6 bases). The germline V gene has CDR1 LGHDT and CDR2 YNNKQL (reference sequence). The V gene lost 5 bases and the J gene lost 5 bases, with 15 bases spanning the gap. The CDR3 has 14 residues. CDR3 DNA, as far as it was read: TGTGCCAGCAGCCAAAGGGGGGGGCAGTCCGACTACACC. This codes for CASSQRGGQSDYT. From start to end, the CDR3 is CASSQRGGQSDYTF.

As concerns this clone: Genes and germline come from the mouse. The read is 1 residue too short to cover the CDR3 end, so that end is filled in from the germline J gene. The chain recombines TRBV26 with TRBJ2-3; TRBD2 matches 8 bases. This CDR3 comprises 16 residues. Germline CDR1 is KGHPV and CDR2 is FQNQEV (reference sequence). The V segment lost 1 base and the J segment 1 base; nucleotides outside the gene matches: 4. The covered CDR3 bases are TGTGCCAGCAGTCTGTGGGGGGGGCGCGGTGCAGAAACGCTGTAT. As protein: CASSLWGGRGAETLY. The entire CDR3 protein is CASSLWGGRGAETLYF.

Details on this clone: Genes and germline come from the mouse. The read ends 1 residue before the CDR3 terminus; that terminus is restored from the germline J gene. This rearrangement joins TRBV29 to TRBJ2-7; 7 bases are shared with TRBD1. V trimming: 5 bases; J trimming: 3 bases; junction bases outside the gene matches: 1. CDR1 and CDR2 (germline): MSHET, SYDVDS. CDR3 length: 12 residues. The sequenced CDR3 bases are TGTGCTAGCAGTCCAGGGGGCTATGAACAGTAC. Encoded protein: CASSPGGYEQY. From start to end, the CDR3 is CASSPGGYEQYF.

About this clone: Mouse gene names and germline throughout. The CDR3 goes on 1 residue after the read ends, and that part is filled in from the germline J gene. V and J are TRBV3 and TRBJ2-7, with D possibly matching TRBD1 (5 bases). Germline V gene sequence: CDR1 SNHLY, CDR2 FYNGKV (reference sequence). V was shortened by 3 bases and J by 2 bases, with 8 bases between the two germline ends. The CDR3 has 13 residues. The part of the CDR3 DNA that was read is TGTGCCAGCAGCTTTCAGGGCACCTATGAACAGTAC. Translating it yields CASSFQGTYEQY. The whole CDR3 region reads CASSFQGTYEQYF. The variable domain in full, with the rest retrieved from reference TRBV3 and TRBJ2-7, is GPKVLQIPSHQIIDMGQMVTLNCDPVSNHLYFYWYKQILGQQMEFLVNFYNGKVMEKSKLFKDQFSVERPDGSYFTLKIQPTALEDSAVYFCASSFQGTYEQYFGPGTRLTVL.

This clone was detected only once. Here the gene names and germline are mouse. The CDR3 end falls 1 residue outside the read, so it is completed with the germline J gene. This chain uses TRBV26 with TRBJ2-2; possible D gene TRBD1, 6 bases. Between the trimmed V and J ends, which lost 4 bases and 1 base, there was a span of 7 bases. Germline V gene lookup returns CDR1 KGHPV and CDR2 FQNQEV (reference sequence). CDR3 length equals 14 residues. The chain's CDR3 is CASSPGQNTGQLYF. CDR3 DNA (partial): TGTGCCAGCAGTCCGGGACAAAACACCGGGCAGCTCTAC.

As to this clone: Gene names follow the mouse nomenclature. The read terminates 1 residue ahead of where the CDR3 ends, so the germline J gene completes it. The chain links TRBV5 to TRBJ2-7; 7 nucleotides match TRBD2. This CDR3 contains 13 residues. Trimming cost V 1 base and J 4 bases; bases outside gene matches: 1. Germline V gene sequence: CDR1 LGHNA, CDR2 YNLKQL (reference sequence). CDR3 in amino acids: CASSQGWGYEQYF. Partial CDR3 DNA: TGTGCCAGCAGCCAAGGCTGGGGGTATGAACAGTAC.